Included here is one T cell receptor (beta chain) sequence, with context. The antigen is not known. The source of the sample is a study of siplizumab effects on memory and regulatory T cells. Study outcomes and limitations: For mappable alloreactive CD4+ clones, the mean Treg-derived fraction was 68.8% with siplizumab and under 35% in controls. Naive T cells looked more diverse than memory cells, and they looked like major contributors to the alloresponse. Only a minority of proliferating CD4+ or CD8+ clones had an assignable naive or memory phenotype, with roughly 80-97% lacking one.

The CDR3 is 14 amino acids. With 0 bases removed from V and 1 base from J, the gap between germline ends came to 5 bases. Germline CDR1 and CDR2: SGHNT and YYREEE (reference sequence). Using immunoSEQ multiplex PCR, the repertoire was profiled, and TCRdb retains in-frame clones only, with some absent. Of around 100,000 clones in the sample, about 94% were seen once. The chain combines TRBV5-4 with TRBJ1-5, with D unresolved. The receptor was isolated from a human donor in good health. Sample: non-Treg CD4+ T cells sorted from blood. CDR3 amino acids: CASSLGGSNQPQHF. DNA for the CDR3: TGTGCCAGCAGCTTGGGTGGGAGCAATCAGCCCCAGCATTTT.